This T cell receptor (beta chain) appears in the sequencing data of a study of Ad26.COV2.S vaccination and SARS-CoV-2 variants. Looking at the study overall: Donor had been placed in the Ad26.COV2.S arm of the COV1001 trial. The authors gave Ad26.COV2.S intramuscularly, either once or twice 56 days apart.

Treatment described: about 20 received Ad26.COV2.S at low or high dose, single or two shots; about five received placebo; per-sample allocation not given. After the first vaccine or placebo injection, samples were drawn on day 63. In Boston, the donor was an adult between 18-55 years of age. Expression of Wuhan-strain SARS-CoV-2 spike came from the Ad26 vector that formed the vaccine. V lost 10 bases and J lost 5; bases outside the gene matches: 7. Germline V gene sequence: CDR1 LNHDA, CDR2 SQIVND (reference sequence). The CDR3 is 13 residues long. Repertoires were generated with immunoSEQ multiplex PCR, while TCRdb's copy carries only in-frame clones and drops some. The sample includes around 450,000 clones, approximately 89% of them seen just once.

The sequences come from peripheral blood, collected in a trial of Ad26.COV2.S vaccine versus placebo. The chain is built from TRBV19 and TRBJ1-4, with TRBD1 matching over 7 bases. This clonotype originated in a person aged 18 to 65 who received the Ad26.COV2.S COVID-19 vaccine or a placebo. CDR3 sequence (DNA): TGTGCCACTGCGGGACAGCAAAATGAAAAACTGTTTTTT. Protein: CATAGQQNEKLFF.